This paragraph covers one T cell receptor beta chain sequence. What it binds is not known. Repertoires were generated with immunoSEQ multiplex PCR, while TCRdb's copy carries only in-frame clones and drops some. Seen here are 38,000 or so clones, 95% observed once, and the top ten hold about 3.8%. The data derive from a study of T cells in tuberculosis. Study summary: The T cells targeted glucose monomycolate, a mycobacterial lipid, via CD1B. This South African cohort compared adolescents with or without latent tuberculosis against adults with active tuberculosis. Notes on the study in general: Using the GMM-specific repertoire gave nearly 90% accuracy versus 70% with motifs.

Germline V gene lookup returns CDR1 LNHDA and CDR2 SQIVND (reference sequence). The CDR3 has 13 residues. Trimming left V 6 bases short and J 8 bases short, with 11 bases between. Material: PBMCs. The clonotype comes from a donor aged 10-30 years with latent tuberculosis or without tuberculosis infection. The chain links TRBV19 to TRBJ1-6; D possibly corresponds to TRBD1 (6 bases). The CDR3 DNA is TGTGCCAGTAGGACAGAGGGGGATTCACCCCTCCACTTT. Encoded protein: CASRTEGDSPLHF.